This T cell receptor (beta chain) was captured by sequencing in a study of T cell repertoires in cytomegalovirus infection. General study findings and limits: Individuals carrying CMV plus the relevant HLA were identified by cumulative frequency of public TCR beta families. HLA-C-restricted CMV clonotypes gave the most frequent clonotype in two of eight donors.

Germline-derived CDR1 and CDR2 are SGHVS and FNYEAQ. The CDR3 totals 15 residues. Using its own MiXCR run on the reads, TCRdb lists one record per CDR3 protein. Of about 700,000 distinct CDR3 sequences in the sample, roughly a third were seen once. This clonotype was seen more than once but under ten times. Its antigen is currently unknown. An end of the junction does not agree with germline; a read error may underlie this. This sample comprised cultured PBMCs, obtained from culture after CMV antigen stimulation. This TCR was recovered from a human donor in good health (CMV status not recorded). Some clones in this sample may be carry-over from other donors' samples. The chain employs TRBV7-6 and TRBJ2-5; D might be TRBD1 or TRBD2, each matching 5 bases. The CDR3 coding sequence is TGTGCCAGCAGTTTAGAACCTGGGACGGTGAAAACCCAGTACTTC. Protein: CASSLEPGTVKTQYF.